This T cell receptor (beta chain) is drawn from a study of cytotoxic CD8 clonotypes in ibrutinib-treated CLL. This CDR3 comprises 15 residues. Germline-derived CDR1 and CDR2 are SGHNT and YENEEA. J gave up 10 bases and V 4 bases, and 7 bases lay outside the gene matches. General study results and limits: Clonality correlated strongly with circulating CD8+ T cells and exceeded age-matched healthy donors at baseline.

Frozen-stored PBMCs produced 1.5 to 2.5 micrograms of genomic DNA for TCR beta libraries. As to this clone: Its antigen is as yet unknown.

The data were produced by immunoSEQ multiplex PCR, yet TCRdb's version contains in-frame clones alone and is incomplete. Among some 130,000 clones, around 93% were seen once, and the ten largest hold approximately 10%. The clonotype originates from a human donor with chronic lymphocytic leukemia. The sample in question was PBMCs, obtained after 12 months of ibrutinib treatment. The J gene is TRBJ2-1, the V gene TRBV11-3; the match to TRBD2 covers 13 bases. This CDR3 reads CASSSSGTSGNEQFF. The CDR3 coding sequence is TGTGCCAGCAGCTCTTCCGGGACTAGCGGGAACGAGCAGTTCTTC.